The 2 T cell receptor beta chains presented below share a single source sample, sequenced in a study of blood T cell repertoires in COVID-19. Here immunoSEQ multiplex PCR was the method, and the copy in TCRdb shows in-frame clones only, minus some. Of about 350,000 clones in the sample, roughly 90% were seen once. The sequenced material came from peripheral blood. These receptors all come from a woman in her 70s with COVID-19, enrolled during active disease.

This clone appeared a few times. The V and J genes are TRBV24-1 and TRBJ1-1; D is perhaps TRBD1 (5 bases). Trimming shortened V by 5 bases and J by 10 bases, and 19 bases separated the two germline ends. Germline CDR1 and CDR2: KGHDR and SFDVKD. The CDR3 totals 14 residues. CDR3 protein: CATSGPTGDVGAFF. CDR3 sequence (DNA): TGTGCCACCAGTGGTCCCACAGGCGATGTGGGAGCTTTCTTT.

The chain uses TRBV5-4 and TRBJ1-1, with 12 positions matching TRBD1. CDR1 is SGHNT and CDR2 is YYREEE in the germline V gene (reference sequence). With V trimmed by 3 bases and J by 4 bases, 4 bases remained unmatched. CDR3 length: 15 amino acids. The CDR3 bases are TGTGCCAGCAGCTGGGGACAGGGGGCGGTCACTGAAGCTTTCTTT. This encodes CASSWGQGAVTEAFF.